The 4 T cell receptor beta chains reported below all come from one sample, sequenced in a study of OX40 agonist ivuxolimab in advanced cancers. Assay: immunoSEQ multiplex PCR; the TCRdb copy retains only in-frame clones and omits some. The sample comprises more than 35,000 clones, about 89% of which are singletons, and approximately 0.51% rests with the top ten. The source was CD4+ or CD8+ T cells sorted from blood, collected in a trial of the OX40 agonist ivuxolimab. The receptor source for this set is an adult with an advanced solid tumor such as melanoma, head and neck, liver or kidney cancer.

The chain couples TRBV11-2 to TRBJ2-7, with 10 bases that match TRBD1. The V gene end was trimmed by 5 bases and the J gene end by 1 base; junction bases not matched to a gene: 14. The CDR3 length is 18 residues. The germline gives CDR1 SGHAT, CDR2 FQNNGV. In DNA, the CDR3 is TGTGCCAGCAGCCCACTTCGTCGGGACAGGGGTGCATCCTACGAGCAGTACTTC. Protein product: CASSPLRRDRGASYEQYF.

The chain carries TRBV10-1 and TRBJ2-7; 7 positions match TRBD1. This CDR3 has 16 amino acids. Germline-derived CDR1 and CDR2 are WNHNN and SYGVQD (reference sequence). The J segment lost 3 bases and the V segment lost 1 base, leaving 9 bases of the junction unmatched. CDR3 in amino acids: CASSEYRRQGYYEQYF. The CDR3 nucleotides read TGCGCCAGCAGTGAGTATAGGAGACAGGGATACTACGAGCAGTACTTC.

This clone was recorded only once. The genes are TRBV27 and TRBJ2-7; D may be TRBD2 (5 bases). Per germline, CDR1 MNHEY and CDR2 SMNVEV (reference sequence). V was shortened by 6 bases and J by 7 bases, with 10 bases between the two germline ends. CDR3 size: 11 residues. In nucleotides, the CDR3 is TGTGCCAGCAGCTTCCGAGGGGAGCAGTACTTC. This gives the protein CASSFRGEQYF.

V is TRBV19 and J is TRBJ2-3, with D perhaps TRBD1 (5 bases). The V end lost 3 bases, the J end lost 3 bases, and 10 bases lay between the germline ends. This CDR3 comprises 14 residues. Germline V gene lookup returns CDR1 LNHDA and CDR2 SQIVND (reference sequence). CDR3 loop: CASSMDKGTDTQYF. As DNA, the CDR3 is TGTGCCAGTAGTATGGACAAGGGAACAGATACGCAGTATTTT.